One and the same sample provided the 20 T cell receptor beta chains below, sequenced in a study of T cell clonality in common variable immunodeficiency. Repertoires were generated with immunoSEQ multiplex PCR, while TCRdb's copy carries only in-frame clones and drops some. Recorded here are 57,000 or so clones, none singletons. The sequenced sample consisted of peripheral blood mononuclear cells. Receptor source: a person aged 18-70 years in good health.

Ten or more counts support this clone. The missing CDR3 end, 3 residues past where the read stops, is filled in from the germline J gene. The V and J genes are TRBV5-1 and TRBJ2-5; the match to TRBD2 covers 9 bases. Germline V CDR1 and CDR2: SGHRS, YFSETQ. V lost 0 bases and J lost 4; bases outside the gene matches: 1. The CDR3 length is 14 residues. This CDR3 reads CASSLGAGGETQYF. The part of the CDR3 DNA that was read is TGCGCCAGCAGCTTGGGAGCGGGGGGAGAGACC.

The sample holds many counts of this clone. The read ends 3 residues shy of where the CDR3 ends; the end is completed using the germline J gene. V and J are TRBV19 and TRBJ2-2; 12 bases fit TRBD2. The CDR3 loop spans 17 amino acids. CDR1 and CDR2 (germline): LNHDA, SQIVND (reference sequence). Unmatched junction bases numbered 5, after V lost 4 bases and J lost 2 bases. Incomplete CDR3 DNA: TGTGCCAGTAGTACCGGACTAGCGGGACCAAACACCGGGGAG. It specifies CASSTGLAGPNTGE. The CDR3 in its entirety is CASSTGLAGPNTGELFF.

This clone was found many times. The CDR3 end is not reached by the read, which stops 3 residues before it; the germline J gene fills it in. The chain joins TRBV19 to TRBJ2-1; the D gene is possibly TRBD1 (8 bases). Trimming removed 6 bases from V and 6 bases from J, with 15 bases in between. Germline V gives CDR1 LNHDA, CDR2 SQIVND (reference sequence). The CDR3 covers 14 residues. The DNA read from the CDR3 is TGTGCCAGTAGACCCACAGGGGGGGTCAATGAG. Its protein is CASRPTGGVNE. The whole CDR3 protein reads CASRPTGGVNEQFF.

This clone was seen repeatedly, ten times or more. The CDR3 goes on 3 residues after the read ends, and that part is filled in from the germline J gene. This rearrangement joins TRBV7-2 to TRBJ2-4, with 9 bases fitting TRBD2. This CDR3 region has 12 residues. The V gene's germline CDR1 is SGHTA and CDR2 FQGNSA. The CDR3 protein is CASSTLAGVQYF. Partial CDR3 DNA: TGTGCCAGCAGCACCTTAGCGGGAGTT.

Many counts were recorded for this clone. A much bigger clone sits one base away, suggesting this may be a read error. The read halts 3 residues ahead of the CDR3 end, with the missing end drawn from the germline J gene. J is TRBJ2-5 and V is TRBV28; possible D gene TRBD2, 6 bases. CDR3 length equals 13 residues. V gave up 6 bases and J gave up 1 base, with 9 bases separating them. CDR1 is MDHEN and CDR2 is SYDVKM in the germline V gene. This CDR3 is CASSRSGQETQYF. Incomplete CDR3 DNA: TGTGCCAGCAGCCGTAGCGGCCAAGAGACC. Using reference TRBV28 and TRBJ2-5 for the parts outside the CDR3, the full variable domain is DVKVTQSSRYLVKRTGEKVFLECVQDMDHENMFWYRQDPGLGLRLIYFSYDVKMKEKGDIPEGYSVSREKKERFSLILESASTNQTSMYLCASSRSGQETQYFGPGTRLLVL.

There are a few counts of this clone. From the germline J gene comes the end of the CDR3, since the read stops 3 residues before it. The V and J genes are TRBV7-2 and TRBJ2-5, with 14 bases lining up with TRBD2. Germline CDR1 SGHTA, CDR2 FQGNSA. CDR3 length: 17 amino acids. The CDR3 DNA, read in part, is TGTGCAAGTCGCTTAGCTGGACTAGCGGGAGGACAAGAGACC. It translates to CASRLAGLAGGQET. The full CDR3 sequence reads CASRLAGLAGGQETQYF.

This clone was counted at least ten times. The CDR3 end lies 3 residues beyond the end of the read and is filled in from the germline J gene. The genes are TRBV19 and TRBJ2-5; D is perhaps TRBD1 (5 bases). The CDR3 covers 15 residues. The germline V gene encodes CDR1 LNHDA and CDR2 SQIVND (reference sequence). Trimming left V 5 bases short and J 0 bases short, with 13 bases between. CDR3 bases read: TGTGCCAGTAGTCAAGACAGAAATTACCAAGAGACC. Encoded protein: CASSQDRNYQET. The entire CDR3 protein reads CASSQDRNYQETQYF.

CDR3 loop: CASSLTGGSTDTQYF. CDR3 DNA, as far as it was read: TGTGCCAGCAGCTTAACGGGCGGGAGTACAGATACG. The rearrangement links TRBV7-3 to TRBJ2-3, with 7 bases fitting TRBD2. The CDR3 end is not reached by the read, which stops 3 residues before it; the germline J gene fills it in. CDR1 is SGHTA and CDR2 is FQGTGA in the germline V gene. The junction had 3 bases not matched to a gene; V was cut back by 0 bases and J by 3 bases. The CDR3 is 15 amino acids.

The table lists this clone with many counts. CDR3 DNA, as far as it was read: TGCAGTGCTAGAGATGGGGCTAGCGGGAAGTCTGAG. It codes for CSARDGASGKSE. The CDR3, in full, reads CSARDGASGKSEQFF. The rearrangement joins TRBV20-1 to TRBJ2-1; 9 bases match TRBD2. The read falls 3 residues short of the CDR3 end, and the missing part is taken from the germline J gene. After removal of 0 bases from V and 9 bases from J, the junction contained 9 bases not matched to a gene. The germline V gene has CDR1 DFQATT and CDR2 SNEGSKA (reference sequence). The CDR3 is made up of 15 amino acids.

This clone has at least ten counts. The observed sequence ends 3 residues before the CDR3 terminus, with the missing tail filled in from the germline J gene. V and J are TRBV3-1 (or the pseudogene TRBV3-2) and TRBJ2-3, with a weak D call TRBD2 (5 bases). This CDR3 comprises 9 residues. From germline, CDR1 is LGHDT and CDR2 YNNKEL (reference sequence). CDR3 DNA, as far as it was read: TGTCCGGGGTTAGGGACG. Protein: CPGLGT. Given in full, the CDR3 is CPGLGTQYF.

In this sample, this clone turned up many times. The DNA ends 3 residues before the CDR3 does, and the rest of the CDR3 is filled in from the germline J gene. The rearrangement joins TRBV20-1 to TRBJ1-4, with D maybe TRBD1 (6 bases). Per germline, CDR1 DFQATT and CDR2 SNEGSKA (reference sequence). V shed 4 bases and J shed 8 bases, with 14 bases lying between them. This CDR3 region has 13 residues. CDR3 bases read: TGCAGTGCTATTCTTGGGGGCCAAGAAAAA. It encodes CSAILGGQEK. The entire CDR3 protein reads CSAILGGQEKLFF.

This clone was counted at least ten times. The missing CDR3 end, 3 residues past where the read stops, is filled in from the germline J gene. The chain links TRBV7-9 to TRBJ2-7; D uncertain. There are 13 residues in the CDR3. V lost 0 bases and J lost 3, with 6 bases in between. Germline CDR1 reads SEHNR; CDR2 reads FQNEAQ (reference sequence). The CDR3 reads CASSLATYYEQYF. The sequenced CDR3 bases are TGTGCCAGCAGCTTAGCAACATACTACGAG.

This clone was detected ten times or more. The read ends 3 residues before the CDR3 terminus; that terminus is restored from the germline J gene. The chain combines TRBV5-6 with TRBJ2-2; 7 positions agree with TRBD2. V was clipped by 7 bases and J by 6 bases; unmatched bases: 3. The CDR3 covers 12 residues. Germline CDR1 reads SGHDT; CDR2 reads YYEEEE. The sequenced CDR3 bases are TGTGCCAGCGCTGCGGGGGCCGGGGAG. Protein: CASAAGAGE. The CDR3, in full, reads CASAAGAGELFF.

This clone was counted at least ten times. The CDR3 end lies 3 residues beyond the end of the read and is filled in from the germline J gene. The rearrangement uses TRBV6-2 or TRBV6-3 and TRBJ2-1; 12 positions agree with TRBD2. CDR3 length: 17 amino acids. Looked up from germline, CDR1 is MNHEY and CDR2 is SVGEGT. The junction had 4 bases not matched to a gene; V was cut back by 0 bases and J by 4 bases. CDR3 bases read: TGTGCCAGCAGTTACTCGAGGACTAGCGGGGTGTACAATGAG. It yields the protein CASSYSRTSGVYNE. The full-length CDR3 reads as CASSYSRTSGVYNEQFF.

This clone occurred many times. The CDR3 end falls 3 residues outside the read, so it is completed with the germline J gene. V and J are TRBV20-1 and TRBJ1-1, with TRBD1 identical over 8 bases. With V trimmed by 0 bases and J by 1 base, 10 bases remained unmatched. This CDR3 comprises 17 residues. From germline, CDR1 is DFQATT and CDR2 SNEGSKA (reference sequence). CDR3: CSAREGSAGGRNTEAFF. The DNA read from the CDR3 is TGCAGTGCTAGAGAAGGGTCGGCAGGGGGCAGGAACACTGAA.

This clone was recorded at least ten times. Read coverage stops 3 residues before the CDR3 terminus; the germline J gene supplies the remainder. The V gene is TRBV29-1, the J gene TRBJ2-5; 10 bases fit TRBD1. Unmatched junction bases numbered 2, after V lost 2 bases and J lost 5 bases. The CDR3 has 13 residues. The germline V gene has CDR1 SQVTM and CDR2 ANQGSEA. CDR3 bases read: TGCAGCGTTGAAAGACAGGGGGCTGAGACC. Its protein product is CSVERQGAET. The whole CDR3 reads CSVERQGAETQYF.

This clone was seen repeatedly, ten times or more. The read stops 3 residues short of the end of the CDR3; the missing end is completed from the germline J gene. This chain connects TRBV29-1 to TRBJ2-3; no definite D call. Trimming shortened V by 6 bases and J by 0 bases, and 4 bases separated the two germline ends. The germline gives CDR1 SQVTM, CDR2 ANQGSEA. This CDR3 is 11 amino acids long. The chain's CDR3 is CSVTSTDTQYF. The CDR3 bases that were read are TGCAGCGTGACTAGCACAGATACG.

This clone was seen at least ten times. The read gets to within 3 residues of the CDR3 end, and the germline J gene fills in the rest. The V and J genes are TRBV30 and TRBJ2-3; D gene uncertain. Germline V CDR1 and CDR2: GTSNPN, SVGIG (reference sequence). V gave up 5 bases and J gave up 0 bases, with 12 bases separating them. There are 14 residues in the CDR3. The part of the CDR3 DNA that was read is TGTGCCTGGGACCGGGTGAGAAGCACAGATACG. The encoded protein is CAWDRVRSTDT. The complete CDR3 sequence is CAWDRVRSTDTQYF.

This clone was counted many times. The sequenced fragment ends 3 residues before the CDR3 boundary, so the rest is inferred from the germline J gene. This chain joins TRBV28 and TRBJ2-1; TRBD2 agrees at 10 bases. With 1 base clipped from V and 6 bases from J, the junction kept 9 bases outside the gene matches. Germline V gives CDR1 MDHEN, CDR2 SYDVKM. The length of the CDR3 is 17 residues. The CDR3 sequence is CASSLSSQLAGSNEQFF. The covered CDR3 bases are TGTGCCAGCAGTTTATCGTCCCAACTAGCGGGATCCAATGAG.

This clone was counted ten times or more. The DNA ends 3 residues before the CDR3 does, and the rest of the CDR3 is filled in from the germline J gene. The chain is built from TRBV18 and TRBJ2-2, with 10 bases identical to TRBD2. Germline-derived CDR1 and CDR2 are KGHSH and LQKENI. Trimming at V came to 4 bases and at J to 6 bases, leaving 11 bases not matched to a gene. This CDR3 has 17 amino acids. The part of the CDR3 DNA that was read is TGTGCCAGCTCACAAACTAGCGGGAACCGTCTAGCCGGGGAG. The encoded protein is CASSQTSGNRLAGE. In full, the CDR3 is CASSQTSGNRLAGELFF.